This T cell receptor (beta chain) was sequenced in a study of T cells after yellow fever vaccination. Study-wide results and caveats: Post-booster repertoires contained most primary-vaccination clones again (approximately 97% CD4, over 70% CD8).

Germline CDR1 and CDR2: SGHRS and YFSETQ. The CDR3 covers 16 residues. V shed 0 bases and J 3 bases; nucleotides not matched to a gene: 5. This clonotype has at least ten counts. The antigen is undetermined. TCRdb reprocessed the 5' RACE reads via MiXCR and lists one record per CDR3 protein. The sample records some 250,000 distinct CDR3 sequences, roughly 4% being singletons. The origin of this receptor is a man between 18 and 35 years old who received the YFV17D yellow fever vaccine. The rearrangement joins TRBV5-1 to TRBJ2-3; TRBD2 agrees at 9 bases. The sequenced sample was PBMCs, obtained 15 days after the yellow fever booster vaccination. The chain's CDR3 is CASSLDPGLATDTQYF. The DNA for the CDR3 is TGCGCCAGCAGCTTGGATCCGGGACTAGCAACAGATACGCAGTATTTT.